The clone carrying this T cell receptor (beta chain) was seen a handful of times. Its antigen is as yet unknown. This CDR3 has 15 amino acids. Trimming removed 0 bases at V and 4 bases at J, with 12 bases between. Per germline, CDR1 SGHTA and CDR2 FQGNSA. The data are from a study of T cell repertoires in cytomegalovirus infection. Study as a whole: HLA-C-restricted CMV epitopes, recently identified, and well-studied HLA-B-restricted ones were used by the study. Both a matching HLA type and CMV infection were indicated by public TCR beta signatures.

Study observations and caveats: Dominant in the ex vivo response were TCR beta clonotypes restricted by HLA-C and specific for CMV. CMV carriers with the relevant HLA were identified by cumulative public TCR beta family frequency.

Using its own MiXCR run on the reads, TCRdb lists one record per CDR3 protein. Of 160,000 or so distinct CDR3 sequences in the sample, roughly 21% were seen once. The sequenced sample was CD8+ T cells from cultured PBMCs, obtained from culture after CMV antigen stimulation. This chain links TRBV7-2 with TRBJ1-2; unclear D gene. The receptor was isolated from a human donor in good health (CMV status not recorded). Some clones in this sample may be carry-over from other donors' samples. CDR3 residues: CASSLALNSIYGYTF. The CDR3 DNA reads as TGTGCCAGCAGCTTAGCGCTCAACAGCATCTATGGCTACACCTTC.